The clone carrying this T cell receptor (beta chain) was recorded at least ten times. Its cognate antigen is unknown. Germline loops: CDR1 SGHAT, CDR2 FQNNGV. Trimming stripped 5 bases from V and 4 bases from J, with 15 bases between. This CDR3 contains 16 residues. The data derive from a study of T cells in Graves' hyperthyroidism and ophthalmopathy. Across the whole study: Prior to any treatment, at the point of initial diagnosis, peripheral blood was collected. Findings and limits, study-wide: A model of 13 V-J features distinguished ophthalmopathy from stable hyperthyroidism.

Amplified TCR beta CDR3 regions came from RNA transcripts. First-round RT-PCR of the TCR CDR3 relied on the HTBI primer set. TCRdb called the multiplex PCR reads again in MiXCR, with one record for every CDR3 protein. The table records approximately 350,000 distinct CDR3 sequences, roughly 15% of them present only once. The chain employs TRBV11-2 and TRBJ1-6; D perhaps matches TRBD1 (6 bases). Material for sequencing was blood. This receptor was identified in a woman aged 55 to 70 with Graves' ophthalmopathy. The CDR3 here is CASSLTGFDYNSPLHF. DNA of the CDR3: TGTGCCAGCAGCCTCACAGGGTTCGATTATAATTCACCCCTCCACTTT.